The sample holds a few counts of the clone carrying this T cell receptor (beta chain). Its antigen is undetermined. These data originate in a study of T-cell memory formation after mild COVID-19. Overall study findings and caveats: Prior to infection, memory already included some responding clones, suggesting cross-reactive memory joined. There was a balanced CD4/CD8 profile in clones contracting day 15 to 85, and later expanders leaned CD4+. Among clones peaking at day 37 in the second wave, SARS-CoV-2 specificity remained unconfirmed.

5'RACE, which relied on constant-segment primers, yielded TCR alpha and TCR beta cDNA libraries carrying sample barcodes and UMIs. TCRdb passed the 5' RACE reads through MiXCR, listing each CDR3 protein once. The table has about half a million distinct CDR3 sequences, roughly 20% seen once. The receptor was derived from an adult woman who had mild COVID-19 (a few samples of this study predate the infection). Cell type and time point are not known. Sequenced input: PBMCs or a T cell subset sorted from them (not recorded which).

As DNA, the CDR3 is TGCAGCGTTGGACGGCAGGGAGGGCATGAGCAGTTCTTC. Translation gives CSVGRQGGHEQFF. The chain is built from TRBV29-1 and TRBJ2-1; 7 bases line up with TRBD2. The germline gives CDR1 SQVTM, CDR2 ANQGSEA. The ends lost 4 bases at V and 8 bases at J; junction bases unmatched: 8. The CDR3 sequence is 13 residues long.